This TCR beta chain is from a study of cytomegalovirus exposure and HLA in healthy donors. Donors likely had unrecorded immune exposures despite being nominally healthy when sampled. Per germline, CDR1 SGHVS and CDR2 FNYEAQ. Trimming stripped 1 base from V and 7 bases from J, with 13 bases between. This CDR3 spans 15 amino acids. General study results and limits: Later, an analysis found that common viral pathogens appeared to be linked with several of the most significant clusters. The sole available immune exposure information was CMV serostatus.

PCR primers comprised 60 Vbeta and 13 Jbeta primers. Using immunoSEQ multiplex PCR, the repertoire was profiled, and TCRdb retains in-frame clones only, with some absent. The sample contains some 130,000 clones, about four fifths of which appear only once. Concerning this clone itself: Its antigen is undetermined.

Sequences were obtained from PBMCs. This sequence was found in a male donor in good health and CMV-seropositive. V is TRBV7-6 and J is TRBJ1-4; possibly TRBD1 for D (5 bases). CDR3 bases: TGTGCCAGCAGCTTAGTCGGCAGGGAAGGTGAAAAACTGTTTTTT. Its translation: CASSLVGREGEKLFF. The full variable domain, with the rest looked up from reference TRBV7-6 and TRBJ1-4, is GAGVSQSPRYKVTKRGQDVALRCDPISGHVSLYWYRQALGQGPEFLTYFNYEAQQDKSGLPNDRFSAERPEGSISTLTIQRTEQRDSAMYRCASSLVGREGEKLFFGSGTQLSVL.